The T cell receptor beta chain under discussion was sequenced for a study of CD8 T cells in ankylosing spondylitis. Trimming took off 7 bases at V and 4 bases at J, with 28 bases between the two ends. Germline V lookup: CDR1 DFQATT, CDR2 SNEGSKA (reference sequence). The CDR3 extends over 17 amino acids. The study, taken as a whole, reports: Reportedly, matched ankylosing spondylitis synovial fluid was significantly enriched for disease-linked clones. Characteristic of ankylosing spondylitis blood, it appeared, was a TCR beta motif comprising about eight highly homologous variants. Clones linked to disease, bearing a CD8+ phenotype, were relatively rare in peripheral blood.

This clonotype showed up many times. What it binds is not known. TCRdb called the 5' RACE reads again in MiXCR, with one record for every CDR3 protein. The profile shows more than 150,000 distinct CDR3 sequences, 15% to 20% of them singletons. This rearrangement joins TRBV20-1 to TRBJ2-5; D possibly uses TRBD1 or TRBD2 (5 bases each). Sequencing was done on a sample of blood, either unsorted or a sorted T cell fraction (not recorded which). This TCR was sampled from a male donor between 10 and 30 years old with ankylosing spondylitis or in good health (not recorded which). The CDR3 is CSVSRLTLGEIGETQYF. Written as DNA, the CDR3 is TGCAGTGTCTCCAGACTCACCTTGGGGGAAATAGGAGAGACCCAGTACTTC.